Below are 13 T cell receptor beta chains sequenced from a single sample in a study of early T cells in non-severe SARS-CoV-2 infection. TCRdb independently ran MiXCR on the 5' RACE reads; one entry per CDR3 protein. Of about 80,000 distinct CDR3 sequences listed, approximately 12% are singletons. Sequenced material: whole blood, taken at baseline. Source of these receptors: an adult who was a healthcare worker with PCR-confirmed SARS-CoV-2 infection or an uninfected control (not recorded which). The donor label of this sample is uncertain.

The rearrangement uses TRBV25-1 and TRBJ2-3; a possible D gene is TRBD2 (6 bases). From germline, CDR1 is MGHDK and CDR2 SYGVNS. The CDR3 totals 15 residues. With 8 bases removed from V and 0 bases from J, the gap between germline ends came to 15 bases. As DNA, the CDR3 is TGTGCCAGCGCGGAAAGCGGGCTAAGCACAGATACGCAGTATTTT. This gives the protein CASAESGLSTDTQYF.

The V and J genes are TRBV4-1 and TRBJ2-5; D call uncertain. V lost 0 bases, J lost 6 bases, and 5 bases lay in between. The CDR3 sequence is 12 residues long. The germline V gene encodes CDR1 MGHRA and CDR2 YSYEKL. In nucleotides, the CDR3 is TGCGCCAGCAGCCAAGATTTACAGACCCAGTACTTC. Protein: CASSQDLQTQYF.

This clonotype was counted many times. CDR3 sequence (DNA): TGTGCCAGCAGTGTTATAATACTAGAGGACAGCTACGAGCAGTACTTC. Translating it yields CASSVIILEDSYEQYF. This chain uses TRBV6-1 with TRBJ2-7, with D maybe TRBD1 (6 bases). Germline CDR1 MNHNS, CDR2 SASEGT. The V and J ends lost 4 bases and 3 bases respectively, with 19 bases between them. This CDR3 spans 16 amino acids.

This clonotype was counted at least ten times. The chain combines TRBV12-3 or TRBV12-4 with TRBJ1-2; tentative D call: TRBD1 (6 bases). The CDR3 sequence is 13 residues long. The V gene lost 5 bases and the J gene lost 5 bases, with 12 bases spanning the gap. The CDR3 coding sequence is TGTGCCAGCAGTACGGACAGTCTGTATGGCTACACCTTC. Protein: CASSTDSLYGYTF.

The chain combines TRBV19 with TRBJ2-1; D remains ambiguous. This CDR3 is built from 16 residues. With 6 bases removed from V and 0 bases from J, the gap between germline ends came to 15 bases. The germline gives CDR1 LNHDA, CDR2 SQIVND (reference sequence). The chain's CDR3 is CASSPPVAPSYNEQFF. For the CDR3, the DNA is TGTGCCAGTAGCCCGCCAGTCGCGCCCTCCTACAATGAGCAGTTCTTC.

This clonotype was counted only a few times. The V call is TRBV19, the J call TRBJ1-6; TRBD1 might be the D (5 bases). This CDR3 has 15 amino acids. Trimming took 11 bases from V and 6 from J, leaving 20 bases between them. From germline, CDR1 is LNHDA and CDR2 SQIVND (reference sequence). The CDR3 here is CAPLPAGRRNSPLHF. CDR3 sequence (DNA): TGTGCCCCTCTCCCGGCAGGGAGGCGTAATTCACCCCTCCACTTT.

This clonotype occurred many times. The CDR3 region is CASGLWTGGAGEQYF. CDR3 sequence (DNA): TGTGCCAGCGGCTTGTGGACAGGGGGTGCAGGGGAGCAGTACTTC. This rearrangement joins TRBV27 to TRBJ2-7; 10 bases fit TRBD1. After removal of 8 bases from V and 7 bases from J, the junction contained 14 bases not matched to a gene. From germline, CDR1 is MNHEY and CDR2 SMNVEV (reference sequence). This CDR3 has 15 amino acids.

The chain combines TRBV12-3 or TRBV12-4 with TRBJ1-2, with 7 bases fitting TRBD1. Trimming took 6 bases from V and 3 from J; bases not matched to a gene: 7. CDR3 length: 14 residues. This CDR3 reads CASRRQGSDYGYTF. In DNA, the CDR3 is TGTGCCAGCAGAAGACAGGGATCTGACTATGGCTACACCTTC.

The chain joins TRBV18 to TRBJ2-7; TRBD2 aligns across 7 bases. Germline trimming cut 5 bases from V and 5 bases from J; bases unmatched to any gene: 12. The length of the CDR3 is 15 residues. Germline loops: CDR1 KGHSH, CDR2 LQKENI. The CDR3 nucleotides are TGTGCCAGCTCAGAGCGTGGCGGGAGTTGGGACGAGCAGTACTTC. Translated: CASSERGGSWDEQYF. Together with reference TRBV18 and TRBJ2-7, the CDR3 gives the full variable domain: NAGVMQNPRHLVRRRGQEARLRCSPMKGHSHVYWYRQLPEEGLKFMVYLQKENIIDESGMPKERFSAEFPKEGPSILRIQQVVRGDSAAYFCASSERGGSWDEQYFGPGTRLTVT.

This clonotype appeared many times. This rearrangement joins TRBV2 to TRBJ1-1, with D uncertain. The CDR3 spans 13 residues. Trimming left V 7 bases short and J 5 bases short, with 14 bases between. Germline lookup yields CDR1 SNHLY and CDR2 FYNNEI. This chain's CDR3 is CASTKAGRTEAFF. The CDR3 DNA reads TGTGCCAGCACTAAAGCAGGACGAACTGAAGCTTTCTTT.

The chain links TRBV6-5 to TRBJ2-7; D might be TRBD2 (6 bases). Trimming pared 0 bases from V and 5 bases from J, leaving 14 bases between. The CDR3 contains 15 residues. CDR1 is MNHEY and CDR2 is SVGAGI in the germline V gene. Here the CDR3 DNA reads TGTGCCAGCAGTTACTCGGAGGTCGGGAGCAACGAGCAGTACTTC. Residues: CASSYSEVGSNEQYF.

V and J are TRBV28 and TRBJ2-7; 9 bases align to TRBD1. Germline V gene lookup returns CDR1 MDHEN and CDR2 SYDVKM. The V gene end was trimmed by 2 bases and the J gene end by 9 bases; junction bases not matched to a gene: 11. The CDR3 spans 15 residues. DNA for the CDR3: TGTGCCAGCAGTTTACGCCGCACAGGGGGCGAGTGGCAGTACTTC. Its translation: CASSLRRTGGEWQYF. Drawing the rest from reference TRBV28 and TRBJ2-7, the complete variable domain is DVKVTQSSRYLVKRTGEKVFLECVQDMDHENMFWYRQDPGLGLRLIYFSYDVKMKEKGDIPEGYSVSREKKERFSLILESASTNQTSMYLCASSLRRTGGEWQYFGPGTRLTVT.

This clonotype was recorded at least ten times. This chain links TRBV2 with TRBJ1-5; 8 bases are shared with TRBD1. After removal of 5 bases from V and 7 bases from J, the junction contained 4 bases not matched to a gene. The CDR3 length is 13 residues. Per the germline V gene, CDR1 is SNHLY and CDR2 is FYNNEI. The CDR3 protein is CASSNRGGQPQHF. The DNA of the CDR3 is TGTGCCAGCAGTAACAGGGGGGGACAGCCCCAGCATTTT.